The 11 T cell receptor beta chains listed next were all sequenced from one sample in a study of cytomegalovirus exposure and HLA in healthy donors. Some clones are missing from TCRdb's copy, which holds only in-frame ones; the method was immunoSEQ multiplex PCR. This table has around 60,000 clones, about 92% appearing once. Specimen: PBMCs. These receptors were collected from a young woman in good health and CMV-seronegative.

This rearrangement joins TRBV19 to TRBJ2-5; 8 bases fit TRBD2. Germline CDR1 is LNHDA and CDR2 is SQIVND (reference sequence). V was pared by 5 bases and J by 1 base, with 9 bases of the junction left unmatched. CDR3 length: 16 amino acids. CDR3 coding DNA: TGTGCCAGTAGTGCCCGACGGGGGGGGATCCAAGAGACCCAGTACTTC. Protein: CASSARRGGIQETQYF.

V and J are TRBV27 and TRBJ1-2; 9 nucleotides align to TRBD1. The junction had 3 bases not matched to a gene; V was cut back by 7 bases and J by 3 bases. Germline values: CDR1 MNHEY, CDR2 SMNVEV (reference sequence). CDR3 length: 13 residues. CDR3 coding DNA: TGTGCCAGCAAACAGGGGGCAGACTATGGCTACACCTTC. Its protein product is CASKQGADYGYTF.

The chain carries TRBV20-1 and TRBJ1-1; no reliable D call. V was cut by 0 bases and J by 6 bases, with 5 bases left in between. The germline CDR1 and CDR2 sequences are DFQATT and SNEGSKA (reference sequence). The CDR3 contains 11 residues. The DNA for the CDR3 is TGCAGTGCTAGAGATCGGTCTGAAGCTTTCTTT. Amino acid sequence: CSARDRSEAFF.

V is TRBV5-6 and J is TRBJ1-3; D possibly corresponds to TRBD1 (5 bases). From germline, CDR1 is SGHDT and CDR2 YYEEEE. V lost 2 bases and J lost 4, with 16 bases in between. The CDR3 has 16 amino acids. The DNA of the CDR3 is TGTGCCAGCAGCTTAGGCGCAGGGATTGAAGGAAACACCATATATTTT. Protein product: CASSLGAGIEGNTIYF.

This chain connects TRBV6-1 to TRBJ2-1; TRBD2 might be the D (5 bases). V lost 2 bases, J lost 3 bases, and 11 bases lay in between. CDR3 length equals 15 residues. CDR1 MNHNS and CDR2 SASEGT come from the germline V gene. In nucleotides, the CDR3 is TGTGCCAGCAGTGAAAGGGATGAGGGCTACAATGAGCAGTTCTTC. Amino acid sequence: CASSERDEGYNEQFF.

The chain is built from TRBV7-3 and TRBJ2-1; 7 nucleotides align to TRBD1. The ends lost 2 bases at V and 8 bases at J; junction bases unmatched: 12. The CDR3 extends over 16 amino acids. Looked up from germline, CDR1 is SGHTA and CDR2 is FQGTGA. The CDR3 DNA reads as TGTGCCAGCAGCTTATTAACCGGGACAGCCGTCGATGAGCAGTTCTTC. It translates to CASSLLTGTAVDEQFF.

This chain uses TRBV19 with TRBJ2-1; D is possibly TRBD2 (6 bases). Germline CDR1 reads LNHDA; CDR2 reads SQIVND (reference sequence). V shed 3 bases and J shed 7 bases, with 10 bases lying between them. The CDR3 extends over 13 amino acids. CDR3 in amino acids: CASSMRSGNEQFF. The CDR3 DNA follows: TGTGCCAGTAGTATGAGGAGCGGGAATGAGCAGTTCTTC.

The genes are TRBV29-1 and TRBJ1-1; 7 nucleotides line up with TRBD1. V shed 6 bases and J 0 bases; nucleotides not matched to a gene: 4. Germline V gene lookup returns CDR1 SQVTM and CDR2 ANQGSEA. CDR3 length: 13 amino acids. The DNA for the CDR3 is TGCAGCGTCGCAGGGGGTATGAACACTGAAGCTTTCTTT. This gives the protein CSVAGGMNTEAFF.

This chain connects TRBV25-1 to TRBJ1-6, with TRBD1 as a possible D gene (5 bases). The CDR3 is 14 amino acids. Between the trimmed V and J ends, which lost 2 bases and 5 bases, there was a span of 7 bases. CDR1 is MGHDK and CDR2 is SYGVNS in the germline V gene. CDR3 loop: CASSEPGNNSPLHF. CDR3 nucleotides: TGTGCCAGCAGTGAACCAGGGAATAATTCACCCCTCCACTTT. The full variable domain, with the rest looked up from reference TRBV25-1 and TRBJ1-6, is EADIYQTPRYLVIGTGKKITLECSQTMGHDKMYWYQQDPGMELHLIHYSYGVNSTEKGDLSSESTVSRIRTEHFPLTLESARPSHTSQYLCASSEPGNNSPLHFGNGTRLTVT.

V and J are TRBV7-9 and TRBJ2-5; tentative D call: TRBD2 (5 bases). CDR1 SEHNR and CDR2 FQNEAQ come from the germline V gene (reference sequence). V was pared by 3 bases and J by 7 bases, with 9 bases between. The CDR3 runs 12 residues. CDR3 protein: CASSLPRGTQYF. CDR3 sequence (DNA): TGTGCCAGCAGCTTGCCCCGGGGGACCCAGTACTTC.

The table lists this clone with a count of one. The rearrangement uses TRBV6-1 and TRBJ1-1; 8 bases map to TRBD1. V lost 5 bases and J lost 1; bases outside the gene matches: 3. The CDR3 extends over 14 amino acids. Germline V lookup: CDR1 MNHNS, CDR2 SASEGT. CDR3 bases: TGTGCCAGCAGTACGGGACAGGCGAACACTGAAGCTTTCTTT. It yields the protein CASSTGQANTEAFF.